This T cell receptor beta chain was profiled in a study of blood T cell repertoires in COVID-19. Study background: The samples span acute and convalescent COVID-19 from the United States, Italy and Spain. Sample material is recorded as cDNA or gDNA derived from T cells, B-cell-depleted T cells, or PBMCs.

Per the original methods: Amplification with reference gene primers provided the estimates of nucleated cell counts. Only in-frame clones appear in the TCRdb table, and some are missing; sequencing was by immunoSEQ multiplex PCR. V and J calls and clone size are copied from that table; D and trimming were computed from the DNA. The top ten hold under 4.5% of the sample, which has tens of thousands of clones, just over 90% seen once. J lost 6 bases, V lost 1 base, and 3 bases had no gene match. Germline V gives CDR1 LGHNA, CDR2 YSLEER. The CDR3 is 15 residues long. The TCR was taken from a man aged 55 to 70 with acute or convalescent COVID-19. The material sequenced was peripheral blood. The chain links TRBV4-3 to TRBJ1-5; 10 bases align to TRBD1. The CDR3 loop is CASSQGQGAGQPQHF. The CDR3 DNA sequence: TGCGCCAGCAGCCAAGGACAGGGGGCTGGTCAGCCCCAGCATTTT.